A selection of T cell receptor beta chains follows, all from one sample in a study of cytomegalovirus exposure and HLA in healthy donors. TCRdb's copy holds only in-frame clones and misses some; the assay was immunoSEQ multiplex PCR. The repertoire holds 150,000 to 200,000 clones, approximately 77% seen once, with about 1.5% in the top ten. Sequencing was carried out using PBMCs. The receptors originated from a male donor in good health and CMV-seronegative. CDR3s include the opening cysteine and the closing phenylalanine or tryptophan. D genes are given only for firm matches. Where a row states a size, it is once, few, many or the class of an expanded clone; other rows omit it.

clone_size: -; d_call: TRBD1; j_call: TRBJ1-3; v_call: TRBV19; cdr3_nt: TGTGCCAGCCACAGGGGGTCCTCTGGAAACACCATATATTTT; cdr3_aa: CASHRGSSGNTIYF
clone_size: -; d_call: TRBD1; j_call: TRBJ1-2; v_call: TRBV19; cdr3_nt: TGTGCCAGTAGCAGAAGACCGGGACAGGGATACGATGGCTACACCTTC; cdr3_aa: CASSRRPGQGYDGYTF
clone_size: -; d_call: TRBD1; j_call: TRBJ1-1; v_call: TRBV6-1; cdr3_nt: TGTGCCAGCAGTTTCTGGACAGGGGCGAGCACTGAAGCTTTCTTT; cdr3_aa: CASSFWTGASTEAFF
clone_size: -; d_call: TRBD1; j_call: TRBJ1-2; v_call: TRBV18; cdr3_nt: TGTGCCAGCTCACCACCAGGAGGGGGCCTTGGCTACACCTTC; cdr3_aa: CASSPPGGGLGYTF
clone_size: -; d_call: TRBD2; j_call: TRBJ2-3; v_call: TRBV6-4; cdr3_nt: TGTGCCAGCAGTGTAGCGGGAGGGCCAGATACGCAGTATTTT; cdr3_aa: CASSVAGGPDTQYF
clone_size: few; d_call: TRBD2; j_call: TRBJ2-3; v_call: TRBV9; cdr3_nt: TGTGCCAGCAGCGTAGCGCGGGGGAGATACACAGATACGCAGTATTTT; cdr3_aa: CASSVARGRYTDTQYF
clone_size: -; d_call: -; j_call: TRBJ2-1; v_call: TRBV9; cdr3_nt: TGTGCCAGCAGCCCTTCCCAGCGCCTTTACAATGAGCAGTTCTTC; cdr3_aa: CASSPSQRLYNEQFF
clone_size: -; d_call: -; j_call: TRBJ2-6; v_call: TRBV18; cdr3_nt: TGTGCCAGCTCACCGGTTCTCGGAGGGTCTGGGGCCAACGTCCTGACTTTC; cdr3_aa: CASSPVLGGSGANVLTF
clone_size: -; d_call: -; j_call: TRBJ1-2; v_call: TRBV2; cdr3_nt: TGTGCCAGCAGGGGGGGGTCCAGGCTCTATGGCTACACCTTC; cdr3_aa: CASRGGSRLYGYTF
clone_size: -; d_call: TRBD1; j_call: TRBJ1-1; v_call: TRBV5-1; cdr3_nt: TGCGCCAGCAGCTGGCCGGGACAGGGGGTCGCTGAAGCTTTCTTT; cdr3_aa: CASSWPGQGVAEAFF
clone_size: -; d_call: -; j_call: TRBJ2-1; v_call: TRBV2; cdr3_nt: TGTGCCAGCCAAGGGCCTGCCGATTCTGCAGGGAAAAGCTCCTACAATGAGCAGTTCTTC; cdr3_aa: CASQGPADSAGKSSYNEQFF
clone_size: -; d_call: -; j_call: TRBJ2-7; v_call: TRBV25-1; cdr3_nt: TGTGCCACGACAGGCAGCCCCTACGAGCAGTACTTC; cdr3_aa: CATTGSPYEQYF
clone_size: once; d_call: TRBD2; j_call: TRBJ2-7; v_call: TRBV7-2; cdr3_nt: TGTGCCAGCAGCTTAGGCGGGAGGGCTAATGAGCAGTACTTC; cdr3_aa: CASSLGGRANEQYF
clone_size: -; d_call: -; j_call: TRBJ2-3; v_call: TRBV18; cdr3_nt: TGTGCCAGCTCACTGGAAACTAGGGGGGGTACGCAGTATTTT; cdr3_aa: CASSLETRGGTQYF
clone_size: few; d_call: -; j_call: TRBJ2-7; v_call: TRBV5-5; cdr3_nt: TGTGCCAGCAGCTTCTACAGGGAAAACTACGAGCAGTACTTC; cdr3_aa: CASSFYRENYEQYF
clone_size: few; d_call: -; j_call: TRBJ2-7; v_call: TRBV28; cdr3_nt: TGTGCCAGTTTTGAGGGCGGCACCTACGAGCAGTACTTC; cdr3_aa: CASFEGGTYEQYF
clone_size: -; d_call: -; j_call: TRBJ2-5; v_call: TRBV7-3; cdr3_nt: TGTGCCAGCAGCTTAACGGGCGGGACAGACGAAGAGACCCAGTACTTC; cdr3_aa: CASSLTGGTDEETQYF
clone_size: -; d_call: -; j_call: TRBJ1-5; v_call: TRBV6-6; cdr3_nt: TGTGCCAGCAGTAACGACAGGAATTTGCAGCCCCAGCATTTT; cdr3_aa: CASSNDRNLQPQHF
clone_size: -; d_call: -; j_call: TRBJ2-1; v_call: TRBV19; cdr3_nt: TGTGCCAGTAGAGGGGTAGGTGGCACTGGCAATGAGCAGTTCTTC; cdr3_aa: CASRGVGGTGNEQFF
clone_size: -; d_call: TRBD2; j_call: TRBJ2-2; v_call: TRBV14; cdr3_nt: TGTGCCAGCAGCCACAGCGGGAAAGTGGATACGTACACCGGGGAGCTGTTTTTT; cdr3_aa: CASSHSGKVDTYTGELFF
clone_size: -; d_call: TRBD1; j_call: TRBJ1-2; v_call: TRBV25-1; cdr3_nt: TGTGCCAGCAGTGATGACAGGGGCCTAGGGGGCTACACCTTC; cdr3_aa: CASSDDRGLGGYTF
clone_size: -; d_call: -; j_call: TRBJ1-1; v_call: TRBV30; cdr3_nt: TGTGCCTGGAGGAGCCCCGGAGGGAACACTGAAGCTTTCTTT; cdr3_aa: CAWRSPGGNTEAFF
clone_size: -; d_call: -; j_call: TRBJ1-1; v_call: TRBV7-8; cdr3_nt: TGTGCCAGCAGCCCCGGTTATGAAGCTTTCTTT; cdr3_aa: CASSPGYEAFF
clone_size: few; d_call: TRBD1; j_call: TRBJ1-6; v_call: TRBV5-1; cdr3_nt: TGCGCCAGCAGCTTGGGACAGGGGGTCTCCTATAATTCACCCCTCCACTTT; cdr3_aa: CASSLGQGVSYNSPLHF
clone_size: -; d_call: -; j_call: TRBJ2-7; v_call: TRBV6-5; cdr3_nt: TGTGCCAGCAGTTCATTACAGGGCTACGAGCAGTACTTC; cdr3_aa: CASSSLQGYEQYF